Below are 30 T cell receptor beta chains sequenced from a single sample in a study of OX40 agonist ivuxolimab in advanced cancers. The assay was immunoSEQ multiplex PCR, and TCRdb's table has in-frame clones only and misses some. This table has 71,000 or so clones, 86% appearing once. The specimen was CD4+ or CD8+ T cells sorted from blood, collected in a trial of the OX40 agonist ivuxolimab. These receptors all come from an adult with an advanced solid tumor such as melanoma, head and neck, liver or kidney cancer.

The chain couples TRBV4-2 to TRBJ1-2; a possible D gene is TRBD1 (5 bases). V lost 0 bases to trimming and J lost 0 bases, with 17 bases between them. Germline CDR1 is LGHNA and CDR2 is YNFKEQ. This CDR3 is 18 amino acids long. The CDR3 here is CASSQERIGGPSNYGYTF. In DNA form, the CDR3 reads TGTGCCAGCAGCCAAGAGAGGATCGGGGGACCCTCTAACTATGGCTACACCTTC.

This clone has a single count. The chain is built from TRBV2 and TRBJ2-7; D is possibly TRBD1 (6 bases). The germline V gene has CDR1 SNHLY and CDR2 FYNNEI. The CDR3 contains 12 residues. V was trimmed by 6 bases and J by 7 bases, leaving 13 bases between them. CDR3 coding DNA: TGTGCCAGCAGGAAGGAAGGGGGAGAGCAGTACTTC. Its protein product is CASRKEGGEQYF.

The J gene is TRBJ2-7, the V gene TRBV4-2, with 8 bases aligning to TRBD2. Germline CDR1 and CDR2: LGHNA and YNFKEQ. The CDR3 sequence is 17 residues long. Trimming took 1 base from V and 3 from J; bases not matched to a gene: 11. The CDR3 is CASSQGRRGGIIYEQYF. In DNA form, the CDR3 reads TGTGCCAGCAGCCAAGGACGACGGGGGGGGATCATCTACGAGCAGTACTTC.

As concerns this clone: This same CDR3 is encoded by further DNA sequences in the sample. The V gene is TRBV19, the J gene TRBJ1-1; no definite D call. Trimming stripped 0 bases from V and 2 bases from J, with 7 bases between. This CDR3 is built from 14 residues. Germline V gene sequence: CDR1 LNHDA, CDR2 SQIVND (reference sequence). This chain's CDR3 is CASSIDRENTEAFF. The CDR3 nucleotides are TGTGCCAGTAGTATAGATCGGGAAAACACTGAAGCTTTCTTT.

The chain recombines TRBV29-1 with TRBJ2-3; the match to TRBD2 covers 15 bases. The V gene's germline CDR1 is SQVTM and CDR2 ANQGSEA. J lost 4 bases, V lost 0 bases, and 8 bases had no gene match. The CDR3 runs to 18 residues. As DNA, the CDR3 is TGCAGCGTTGAAGATCCTCCGGGACTAGCGGGAGGTTCAGATACGCAGTATTTT. This encodes CSVEDPPGLAGGSDTQYF.

The chain carries TRBV5-1 and TRBJ1-2; no definite D call. The germline CDR1 and CDR2 sequences are SGHRS and YFSETQ. The ends were cut back, 6 bases at V and 0 bases at J, with 6 bases in the middle. The CDR3 spans 12 residues. CDR3: CASKTSNYGYTF. The CDR3 coding sequence is TGCGCCAGCAAAACCTCTAACTATGGCTACACCTTC.

The rearrangement links TRBV19 to TRBJ2-7, with 12 nucleotides matching TRBD2. The V gene end was trimmed by 3 bases and the J gene end by 5 bases; junction bases not matched to a gene: 8. CDR1 and CDR2 from the germline V gene are LNHDA and SQIVND (reference sequence). The CDR3 has 16 residues. DNA of the CDR3: TGTGCCAGTAGTATGACCCCGACTAGCGGGAGCCACGAGCAGTACTTC. This codes for CASSMTPTSGSHEQYF.

The sample holds one count of this clone. The chain is built from TRBV6-5 and TRBJ1-2; the D gene is possibly TRBD1 (5 bases). There are 14 residues in the CDR3. The germline V and J ends were trimmed by 2 bases and 4 bases, with 11 bases remaining between them. Germline V gene lookup returns CDR1 MNHEY and CDR2 SVGAGI. This chain's CDR3 is CASSYPGRSYGYTF. The CDR3, as DNA: TGTGCCAGCAGTTACCCAGGGAGAAGCTATGGCTACACCTTC.

The chain combines TRBV11-2 with TRBJ2-5; either TRBD1 or TRBD2 may fit D (5 bases each). Germline values: CDR1 SGHAT, CDR2 FQNNGV. V was trimmed by 5 bases and J by 5 bases, leaving 15 bases between them. The CDR3 totals 14 residues. The CDR3 bases are TGTGCCAGCAGCCTACCTGGGACCTTGGAGACCCAGTACTTC. Translated, it gives CASSLPGTLETQYF.

The DNA of the CDR3 is TGTGCCAGCAGATTAACAGCAACTAATGAAAAACTGTTTTTT. This sequence encodes CASRLTATNEKLFF. The chain recombines TRBV2 with TRBJ1-4; D is undetermined. V lost 6 bases and J lost 0, with 8 bases in between. The CDR3 length is 14 residues. Germline CDR1 and CDR2: SNHLY and FYNNEI.

V gene TRBV5-1 combines with J gene TRBJ1-6, with TRBD1 as a possible D gene (5 bases). This CDR3 spans 15 amino acids. Trimming removed 0 bases at V and 7 bases at J, with 11 bases between. CDR1 SGHRS and CDR2 YFSETQ come from the germline V gene. The CDR3 here is CASSLVPGLNSPLHF. Written as DNA, the CDR3 is TGCGCCAGCAGCTTGGTCCCAGGGCTGAATTCACCCCTCCACTTT.

This clone was seen more than once but under ten times. The rearrangement uses TRBV6-6 and TRBJ2-7; 7 bases line up with TRBD1. Losses at the gene ends were 5 bases for V and 6 bases for J; bases not matched to a gene: 7. This CDR3 contains 13 residues. Germline CDR1 reads MNHNY; CDR2 reads SVGAGI (reference sequence). The CDR3 DNA reads as TGTGCCAGCAGTAACCTCCACAGGGGCGAGCAGTACTTC. This gives the protein CASSNLHRGEQYF.

The gene calls are TRBV7-3 and TRBJ2-1; 9 bases are a match to TRBD2. J was trimmed by 4 bases and V by 6 bases; bases with no gene match: 7. Germline CDR1 and CDR2: SGHTA and FQGTGA. CDR3 length: 15 residues. The CDR3, as DNA: TGTGCCAGCAGTATGGGGCTAGCGGGGTACAATGAGCAGTTCTTC. This gives the protein CASSMGLAGYNEQFF.

This clone was recorded only once. The chain links TRBV19 to TRBJ2-3; 7 positions match TRBD1. Germline trimming cut 5 bases from V and 6 bases from J; bases unmatched to any gene: 11. The germline gives CDR1 LNHDA, CDR2 SQIVND (reference sequence). This CDR3 contains 15 residues. Here the CDR3 DNA reads TGTGCCAGTAGTGTTAACAGGGGTCCCGTGGATACGCAGTATTTT. This translates into CASSVNRGPVDTQYF.

This clone is a singleton in its sample. The chain combines TRBV13 with TRBJ1-2, with unresolved D. This CDR3 spans 13 amino acids. Germline CDR1 PRHDT, CDR2 FYEKMQ (reference sequence). The ends were cut back, 5 bases at V and 3 bases at J, with 10 bases in the middle. Here the CDR3 DNA reads TGTGCCAGCAGCCTCCAAGGAGACTATGGCTACACCTTC. Its translation: CASSLQGDYGYTF.

The chain joins TRBV7-2 to TRBJ2-3; D remains unclear. Germline lookup yields CDR1 SGHTA and CDR2 FQGNSA. V was clipped by 5 bases and J by 2 bases, with 11 bases between them. The CDR3 runs to 14 residues. As DNA, the CDR3 is TGTGCCAGCAGCCCTCCCACGGACACAGATACGCAGTATTTT. Residues: CASSPPTDTDTQYF. Full variable domain (remainder filled in from reference TRBV7-2 and TRBJ2-3): GAGVSQSPSNKVTEKGKDVELRCDPISGHTALYWYRQSLGQGLEFLIYFQGNSAPDKSGLPSDRFSAERTGGSVSTLTIQRTQQEDSAVYLCASSPPTDTDTQYFGPGTRLTVL.

This clone was counted a few times. The genes are TRBV5-6 and TRBJ1-1; D not certain. The CDR3 runs 12 residues. Trimming left V 5 bases short and J 10 bases short, with 15 bases between. Germline V lookup: CDR1 SGHDT, CDR2 YYEEEE. CDR3 sequence reads: CASSRIGVGAFF. CDR3 sequence (DNA): TGTGCCAGCAGTAGGATTGGTGTCGGAGCTTTCTTT.

This chain links TRBV27 with TRBJ1-1; possible D gene TRBD1, 6 bases. This CDR3 has 15 amino acids. CDR1 and CDR2 from the germline V gene are MNHEY and SMNVEV (reference sequence). V was shortened by 4 bases and J by 4 bases, with 16 bases between the two germline ends. CDR3 in DNA: TGTGCCAGCAGTTATGGGGGGGCAAGTGGCACTGAAGCTTTCTTT. Its translation is CASSYGGASGTEAFF.

The chain has TRBV30 and TRBJ1-4; D perhaps matches TRBD1 (5 bases). The length of the CDR3 is 15 residues. V lost 0 bases and J lost 8, with 16 bases in between. CDR1 GTSNPN and CDR2 SVGIG come from the germline V gene (reference sequence). CDR3 nucleotide sequence: TGTGCCTGGAGTGTAAAGCCCGGAGGGACCGAAAAACTGTTTTTT. Its translation: CAWSVKPGGTEKLFF.

This clone turned up a few times. The chain combines TRBV30 with TRBJ2-4; 7 bases match TRBD2. With V trimmed by 2 bases and J by 6 bases, 4 bases remained unmatched. The CDR3 has 13 residues. The germline gives CDR1 GTSNPN, CDR2 SVGIG (reference sequence). CDR3 in amino acids: CAWSPGRGNIQYF. DNA of the CDR3: TGTGCCTGGAGTCCTGGGAGGGGAAACATTCAGTACTTC.

V gene TRBV6-1 combines with J gene TRBJ1-1; tentative D call: TRBD1 (6 bases). The CDR3 consists of 15 residues. The V gene lost 5 bases and the J gene lost 5 bases, with 18 bases spanning the gap. The germline V gene has CDR1 MNHNS and CDR2 SASEGT. The CDR3 reads CASSHRQAGRTEAFF. CDR3 in DNA: TGTGCCAGCAGTCATCGACAGGCGGGAAGGACTGAAGCTTTCTTT.

This rearrangement joins TRBV7-2 to TRBJ1-3; no definite D call. The CDR3 length is 14 residues. The germline V and J ends were trimmed by 1 base and 2 bases, with 6 bases remaining between them. Germline CDR1 and CDR2: SGHTA and FQGNSA. For the CDR3, the DNA is TGTGCCAGCAGCTTAGGTACAGCTGGAAACACCATATATTTT. Protein: CASSLGTAGNTIYF.

The chain employs TRBV27 and TRBJ1-2, with 8 bases lining up with TRBD1. Germline V gives CDR1 MNHEY, CDR2 SMNVEV (reference sequence). Germline trimming cut 5 bases from V and 2 bases from J; bases unmatched to any gene: 4. This CDR3 comprises 14 residues. CDR3 sequence (DNA): TGTGCCAGCAGTCTACGGACAGGGAACTATGGCTACACCTTC. Translating gives CASSLRTGNYGYTF.

The chain joins TRBV28 to TRBJ1-4; possibly TRBD1 for D (5 bases). Germline V gene lookup returns CDR1 MDHEN and CDR2 SYDVKM. CDR3 length: 15 residues. The V and J ends lost 4 bases and 8 bases respectively, with 17 bases between them. The CDR3 DNA sequence: TGTGCCAGCAGTTACCCCCGAGGGGTGGGGGAAAAACTGTTTTTT. Protein product: CASSYPRGVGEKLFF. The whole variable domain, remainder taken from reference TRBV28 and TRBJ1-4, is DVKVTQSSRYLVKRTGEKVFLECVQDMDHENMFWYRQDPGLGLRLIYFSYDVKMKEKGDIPEGYSVSREKKERFSLILESASTNQTSMYLCASSYPRGVGEKLFFGSGTQLSVL.

This chain joins TRBV6-4 and TRBJ2-1; 7 nucleotides align to TRBD2. The CDR3 has 17 residues. From germline, CDR1 is MRHNA and CDR2 SNTAGT. The trim removed 8 bases at V and 2 bases at J, leaving 15 bases unmatched. The DNA of the CDR3 is TGTGCCAGCTCTACTTGGGGGGGTTTCCGCCCCTACAATGAGCAGTTCTTC. It yields the protein CASSTWGGFRPYNEQFF.

The V gene is TRBV28, the J gene TRBJ1-5; maybe TRBD1 (5 bases). CDR1 is MDHEN, CDR2 SYDVKM, per germline. The CDR3 has 18 residues. Trimming took off 1 base at V and 2 bases at J, with 18 bases between the two ends. The CDR3 reads CASSLSSRRQGGNQPQHF. CDR3 nucleotide sequence: TGTGCCAGCAGTTTATCTTCCCGTCGGCAGGGCGGCAATCAGCCCCAGCATTTT. The whole variable domain, filled in from reference TRBV28 and TRBJ1-5, reads DVKVTQSSRYLVKRTGEKVFLECVQDMDHENMFWYRQDPGLGLRLIYFSYDVKMKEKGDIPEGYSVSREKKERFSLILESASTNQTSMYLCASSLSSRRQGGNQPQHFGDGTRLSIL.

As to this clone: Other nucleotide sequences from this sample produce the same CDR3. V is TRBV18 and J is TRBJ1-2, with a tentative D call TRBD1 (5 bases). The V and J ends lost 2 bases and 4 bases respectively, with 8 bases between them. From germline, CDR1 is KGHSH and CDR2 LQKENI. CDR3 length equals 13 residues. In DNA form, the CDR3 reads TGTGCCAGCTCACCAGACAGAGGCTATGGCTACACCTTC. Amino acids: CASSPDRGYGYTF.

J is TRBJ2-2 and V is TRBV21-1; TRBD1 is the table's D call, not checked against the DNA. TRBV21-1 is tagged as a pseudogene. This CDR3 comprises 16 residues. The chain's CDR3 is CASSKIWDRRIGELFF. DNA of the CDR3: TGTGCCAGCAGCAAAATTTGGGACAGGAGGATCGGGGAGCTGTTTTTT.

The chain employs TRBV4-1 and TRBJ1-5, with D perhaps matching TRBD1 (6 bases). Germline values: CDR1 MGHRA, CDR2 YSYEKL. The CDR3 is 15 residues long. V lost 1 base to trimming and J lost 9 bases, with 16 bases between them. Written as DNA, the CDR3 is TGCGCCAGCAGCCAAGGATCGGGGGCACTCGGGCCCCAGCATTTT. This gives the protein CASSQGSGALGPQHF.

The J gene is TRBJ2-5, the V gene TRBV7-9; 7 bases are shared with TRBD1. The CDR3 runs to 14 residues. Germline values: CDR1 SEHNR, CDR2 FQNEAQ (reference sequence). With V trimmed by 5 bases and J by 3 bases, 6 bases remained unmatched. CDR3 nucleotide sequence: TGTGCCAGCAGCCGACAGGGTATGGAAGAGACCCAGTACTTC. Its translation is CASSRQGMEETQYF.